The clone carrying this T cell receptor (beta chain) has just a few counts. Antigen specificity is unknown. Sequencing was performed with immunoSEQ multiplex PCR; in TCRdb, only in-frame clones are kept and a portion is missing. The sample shows just under 30,000 clones, roughly 87% of them seen only once. These data are taken from a study of PD-1 blockade in classical Hodgkin lymphoma. Study-wide results and caveats: By C4D1, diversity of CD4+ TCRs had risen significantly, whereas that of CD8+ TCRs had not.

From germline, CDR1 is LNHDA and CDR2 SQIVND (reference sequence). V lost 6 bases, J lost 2 bases, and 17 bases lay in between. The CDR3 is 15 amino acids. Brentuximab vedotin exposure varied among the patients, all of whom had relapsed after autologous stem cell transplantation. It was by magnetic negative selection that CD4+ T cells were purified from thawed PBMCs. The chain links TRBV19 to TRBJ2-7, with no clear D. The sequenced sample was CD4+ T cells from blood, obtained at baseline. The clonotype comes from a human donor with classical Hodgkin lymphoma. In DNA, the CDR3 is TGTGCCAGTAGCAATAAGGCAGGCGGACCCTACGAGCAGTACTTC. This sequence encodes CASSNKAGGPYEQYF.